One T cell receptor beta chain is described in this entry. This specimen belongs to a study of T-cell reconstitution after alpha-beta-depleted transplantation in children. Trimming shortened V by 2 bases and J by 1 base, and 5 bases separated the two germline ends. This CDR3 has 13 amino acids. Germline lookup yields CDR1 LGHDT and CDR2 YNNKEL (reference sequence). Molecular barcoding with unique molecular identifiers was used for the TCRbeta library. TCRdb reanalysed the PCR reads using MiXCR and keeps one entry per CDR3 protein. Of more than 450,000 distinct CDR3 sequences listed, 15% to 20% were seen once; the top ten hold approximately 3%.

This TCR derives from a human donor who donated a stem cell graft to a child with acute lymphoblastic leukemia. The rearrangement joins TRBV3-1 to TRBJ1-1; D is unresolved. The sample was PBMCs from the stem cell graft donor, taken from the stem cell graft. Here the CDR3 DNA reads TGTGCCAGCAGCCAATTTTGGAACACTGAAGCTTTCTTT. It yields the protein CASSQFWNTEAFF.